This is a list of T cell receptor beta chains from one sample in a study of identical twins. TCRdb analysed the 5' RACE reads with MiXCR anew, one entry per CDR3 protein. Among 510,000 or so distinct CDR3 sequences, around 15% were seen once, and the ten largest hold 0.44%. This sample was also put to use in a study of yellow fever vaccine responses in identical twins.

Sequenced material: CD4+ T cells sorted from blood. The receptors here all came from a woman in her late teens or twenties in good health. The CDR3 runs from the conserved cysteine through the conserved F or W. A D gene is named only where the DNA matches it firmly. Rows may omit the clone size; those that give it use once, few, many or a size class.

TRBD1,many,TRBJ1-5,TRBV24-1,CATSDHGQGWDQPQHF,TGTGCCACCAGTGACCACGGACAGGGGTGGGATCAGCCCCAGCATTTT
TRBD2,NA,TRBJ2-1,TRBV5-1,CASSLSGGYRNEQFF,TGCGCCAGCAGCCTAAGCGGGGGGTATAGGAATGAGCAGTTCTTC
TRBD2,NA,TRBJ2-5,TRBV12-3/TRBV12-4,CASSSTISGRAGETQYF,TGTGCCAGCAGTTCGACAATTAGCGGGAGGGCCGGAGAGACCCAGTACTTC
NA,few,TRBJ2-1,TRBV24-1,CATSDFTAGRSYNEQFF,TGTGCCACCAGTGATTTCACGGCGGGCCGCTCCTACAATGAGCAGTTCTTC
TRBD1,few,TRBJ1-1,TRBV5-1,CASSPDRRTGVSLVDTEAFF,TGCGCCAGCAGCCCCGATCGTAGAACAGGGGTGTCGTTGGTAGACACTGAAGCTTTCTTT
NA,once,TRBJ2-5,TRBV7-8,CASTIRDYQETQYF,TGTGCCAGCACCATAAGGGACTACCAAGAGACCCAGTACTTC
TRBD2,few,TRBJ2-7,TRBV7-6,CASSLVLAGDEQYF,TGTGCCAGCAGCTTAGTACTAGCGGGAGACGAGCAGTACTTC
NA,NA,TRBJ2-1,TRBV12-3/TRBV12-4,CASSLLAGYEQFF,TGTGCCAGCAGTTTGCTAGCTGGCTATGAGCAGTTCTTC
NA,many,TRBJ2-2,TRBV7-8,CASSLQPDTGELFF,TGTGCCAGCAGCTTACAGCCGGACACCGGGGAGCTGTTTTTT
TRBD1,few,TRBJ2-1,TRBV3-1,CASSFRDRVLNEQFF,TGTGCCAGCAGCTTCCGGGACAGGGTATTGAATGAGCAGTTCTTC
NA,NA,TRBJ2-3,TRBV3-1,CASSQSGIRADTQYF,TGTGCCAGCAGCCAATCAGGGATTCGGGCAGATACGCAGTATTTT
NA,NA,TRBJ2-5,TRBV6-5,CASSYEGRGVWETQYF,TGTGCCAGCAGTTACGAGGGCAGGGGAGTCTGGGAGACCCAGTACTTC
NA,few,TRBJ1-5,TRBV6-1,CASSRNSNQPQHF,TGTGCCAGCAGCAGGAATAGCAATCAGCCCCAGCATTTT
NA,NA,TRBJ1-4,TRBV14,CASSQDSGKRNEKLFF,TGTGCCAGCAGCCAAGATTCGGGGAAAAGAAATGAAAAACTGTTTTTT
NA,NA,TRBJ1-2,TRBV2,CASSTTWRDGYTF,TGTGCCAGCAGCACGACCTGGCGGGACGGCTACACCTTC
TRBD1,NA,TRBJ1-4,TRBV12-3/TRBV12-4,CASSLLVRGEKLFF,TGTGCCAGCAGTTTACTGGTCAGGGGGGAAAAACTGTTTTTT
NA,few,TRBJ1-1,TRBV5-1,CASSTRTVNTEAFF,TGCGCCAGCTCGACCAGAACAGTGAACACTGAAGCTTTCTTT
NA,many,TRBJ2-5,TRBV29-1,CSVRRSQSTQYF,TGCAGCGTCCGAAGGTCCCAGTCGACCCAGTACTTC
NA,NA,TRBJ2-7,TRBV5-1,CASSIRGGYEQYF,TGCGCCAGCAGTATCAGGGGGGGCTACGAGCAGTACTTC
NA,NA,TRBJ2-6,TRBV4-1,CASSQSDFSGANVLTF,TGCGCCAGCAGCCAATCGGACTTCTCTGGGGCCAACGTCCTGACTTTC
NA,few,TRBJ1-2,TRBV4-1,CASSRGGPGGYTF,TGCGCCAGCTCTCGGGGGGGGCCGGGGGGCTACACCTTC